This T cell receptor beta chain was sequenced in a study of follicular helper T cells after annual influenza vaccination. Study-wide background: Across the 2013-2014, 2014-2015 and 2015-2016 vaccination seasons, some subjects were resampled.

Some clones are missing from TCRdb's copy, which holds only in-frame ones; the method was immunoSEQ multiplex PCR. The table lists fewer than 2,000 clones, 84% of them singletons. Comment on this clone: Its specificity is not known.

Whole-study findings and limits: Recurrent ICOS+CD38+ cTfh clonotypes included tetramer and AIM influenza-specific ones.

The CDR3 extends over 14 amino acids. V gave up 5 bases and J gave up 2 bases, with 13 bases separating them. Germline V gene lookup returns CDR1 SQVTM and CDR2 ANQGSEA. Noted time point: 2015-2016 season, pre-vaccination. The sequencing here drew on CXCR5+ CD38- circulating T follicular helper cells from blood, taken on the day of influenza vaccination. Subset here: circulating Tfh, non-naive CD4+CXCR5+PD-1+ (ICOS+CD38+ or ICOS-CD38-). The chain is built from TRBV29-1 and TRBJ2-1; D perhaps matches TRBD2 (5 bases). The sequence was collected from an adult who received the influenza vaccine. The CDR3 loop is CSVRKDGTYNEQFF. CDR3 DNA: TGCAGCGTTAGGAAGGACGGGACCTACAATGAGCAGTTCTTC.